One sample yielded the 12 T cell receptor beta chains listed below, sequenced in a study of cytomegalovirus exposure and HLA in healthy donors. PCR was performed using 60 Vbeta and 13 Jbeta primers. Sequenced by immunoSEQ multiplex PCR; TCRdb stores in-frame clones only, minus some. Found here are some 180,000 clones, 75% to 90% of them singletons; the top ten hold around 2.3%. The sample consisted of PBMCs. The source of these receptors is a male donor in good health and CMV-seronegative.

This clone was recorded a few times. The gene calls are TRBV6-5 and TRBJ2-3, with D possibly being TRBD1 (6 bases). The CDR3 has 15 residues. V shed 0 bases and J shed 4 bases, with 11 bases lying between them. The germline V gene encodes CDR1 MNHEY and CDR2 SVGAGI. CDR3 amino acids: CASSYSSGVPDTQYF. The CDR3 nucleotides are TGTGCCAGCAGTTACTCATCAGGGGTGCCAGATACGCAGTATTTT.

The chain employs TRBV19 and TRBJ1-6; D gene ambiguous. The CDR3 is made up of 15 amino acids. Germline V lookup: CDR1 LNHDA, CDR2 SQIVND (reference sequence). V was cut by 5 bases and J by 7 bases, with 15 bases left in between. The CDR3 protein is CASSPRGGGNSPLHF. CDR3 bases: TGTGCCAGTAGTCCGCGAGGCGGCGGGAATTCACCCCTCCACTTT.

V usage is TRBV27 and J usage is TRBJ2-2; 9 bases map to TRBD1. J gave up 7 bases and V 5 bases, and 11 bases lay outside the gene matches. The germline V gene has CDR1 MNHEY and CDR2 SMNVEV (reference sequence). CDR3 length: 16 amino acids. The CDR3: CASSGPGQGSGGELFF. The DNA for the CDR3 is TGTGCCAGCAGTGGACCGGGACAGGGTTCCGGCGGGGAGCTGTTTTTT.

This rearrangement joins TRBV29-1 to TRBJ2-5, with 7 bases lining up with TRBD2. J gave up 4 bases and V 6 bases, and 14 bases lay outside the gene matches. Germline V CDR1 and CDR2: SQVTM, ANQGSEA. CDR3 length: 15 amino acids. In DNA, the CDR3 is TGCAGCGTCGCGGCGGCAGCGGGGCGAGGAGAGACCCAGTACTTC. The encoded protein is CSVAAAAGRGETQYF.

The CDR3 region has the DNA TGTGCCAGCAGTGAGTCGATGGGCAGCTCCTACGAGCAGTACTTC. The encoded protein is CASSESMGSSYEQYF. This sequence joins TRBV2 and TRBJ2-7; D is unclear. The germline V and J ends were trimmed by 3 bases and 0 bases, with 12 bases remaining between them. This CDR3 is 15 amino acids long. Germline CDR1 is SNHLY and CDR2 is FYNNEI.

The chain uses TRBV7-9 and TRBJ1-1; 9 bases match TRBD1. J gave up 0 bases and V 0 bases, and 5 bases lay outside the gene matches. This CDR3 is 17 amino acids long. Germline lookup yields CDR1 SEHNR and CDR2 FQNEAQ (reference sequence). The chain's CDR3 is CASSLAPGQGMNTEAFF. The DNA for the CDR3 is TGTGCCAGCAGCTTAGCACCGGGACAGGGAATGAACACTGAAGCTTTCTTT. Variable domain in full (rest from reference TRBV7-9 and TRBJ1-1): DTGVSQNPRHKITKRGQNVTFRCDPISEHNRLYWYRQTLGQGPEFLTYFQNEAQLEKSRLLSDRFSAERPKGSFSTLEIQRTEQGDSAMYLCASSLAPGQGMNTEAFFGQGTRLTVV.

This chain uses TRBV4-1 with TRBJ1-1, with 7 bases identical to TRBD1. V lost 0 bases, J lost 3 bases, and 4 bases stayed unmatched. CDR1 is MGHRA, CDR2 YSYEKL, per germline. The CDR3 spans 15 residues. The CDR3 reads CASSQDQGGHTEAFF. The CDR3 DNA reads as TGCGCCAGCAGCCAAGATCAGGGGGGACACACTGAAGCTTTCTTT.

V gene TRBV27 combines with J gene TRBJ1-1; D possibly corresponds to TRBD1 (6 bases). Deletions cut 4 bases from V and 1 base from J, with 13 bases between. The CDR3 consists of 15 residues. Germline V lookup: CDR1 MNHEY, CDR2 SMNVEV (reference sequence). The CDR3 nucleotides are TGTGCCAGCAGTTCTGGCGGGGGCGGGAACACTGAAGCTTTCTTT. Residues: CASSSGGGGNTEAFF.

The chain links TRBV6-5 to TRBJ1-5, with D maybe TRBD1 (5 bases). V was pared by 6 bases and J by 2 bases, with 11 bases between. CDR3 length: 14 residues. Germline loops: CDR1 MNHEY, CDR2 SVGAGI. The CDR3 DNA is TGTGCCAGCAGATCCACAGGAGGCAATCAGCCCCAGCATTTT. This encodes CASRSTGGNQPQHF.

The J gene is TRBJ1-4, the V gene TRBV7-9; a possible D gene is TRBD1 (6 bases). Germline V gene sequence: CDR1 SEHNR, CDR2 FQNEAQ (reference sequence). The germline V and J ends were trimmed by 6 bases and 7 bases, with 18 bases remaining between them. The CDR3 is 15 amino acids. In DNA, the CDR3 is TGTGCCAGCAGTCCCAGCTGGGGGCGAGCTGAAAAACTGTTTTTT. It translates to CASSPSWGRAEKLFF.

This clone has a handful of counts. This rearrangement joins TRBV7-8 to TRBJ1-2; possible D gene TRBD1, 5 bases. The germline gives CDR1 SGHVS, CDR2 FQNEAQ. The germline V and J ends were trimmed by 5 bases and 1 base, with 11 bases remaining between them. CDR3 length equals 14 residues. The CDR3 DNA sequence: TGTGCCAGCAGCCCGCGGACAAGTAACTATGGCTACACCTTC. As protein: CASSPRTSNYGYTF.

The rearrangement links TRBV5-1 to TRBJ2-7, with 8 positions matching TRBD2. Germline values: CDR1 SGHRS, CDR2 YFSETQ. The CDR3 contains 15 residues. V dropped 0 bases and J dropped 2; count of bases not matched to a gene: 4. CDR3 in DNA: TGCGCCAGCAGCTTGGTAGCGGGACTTACCTACGAGCAGTACTTC. Translating it yields CASSLVAGLTYEQYF.